This T cell receptor (beta chain) was sequenced during a study of shared clonotypes between healthy human individuals. This CDR3 has 11 residues. Germline V gives CDR1 DFQATT, CDR2 SNEGSKA (reference sequence). V dropped 3 bases and J dropped 5 bases, with 7 bases sitting between them. Here immunoSEQ multiplex PCR was the method, and the copy in TCRdb shows in-frame clones only, minus some. The sample lists fewer than 1.8 million clones, approximately 98.5% occurring once. Material: naive CD4+ T cells sorted from blood. Sample subset: CD45RA+ positively selected. This TCR was recovered from a man younger than 45 in good health. The chain has TRBV20-1 and TRBJ1-1, with D hard to call. For the CDR3, the DNA is TGCAGTGCTAGTAGGCTTACTGAAGCTTTCTTT. Translated, it gives CSASRLTEAFF.